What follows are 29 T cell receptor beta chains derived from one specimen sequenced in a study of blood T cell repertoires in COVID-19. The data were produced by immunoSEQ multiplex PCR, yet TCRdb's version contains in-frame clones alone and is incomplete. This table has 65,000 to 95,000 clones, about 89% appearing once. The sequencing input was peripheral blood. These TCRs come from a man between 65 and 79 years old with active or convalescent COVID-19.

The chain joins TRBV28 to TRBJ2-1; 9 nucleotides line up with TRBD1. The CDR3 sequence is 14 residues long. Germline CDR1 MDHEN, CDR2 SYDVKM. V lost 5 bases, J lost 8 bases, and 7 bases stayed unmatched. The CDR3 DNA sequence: TGTGCCAGCAGTACGAACGACAGGGGGGATGAGCAGTTCTTC. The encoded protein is CASSTNDRGDEQFF.

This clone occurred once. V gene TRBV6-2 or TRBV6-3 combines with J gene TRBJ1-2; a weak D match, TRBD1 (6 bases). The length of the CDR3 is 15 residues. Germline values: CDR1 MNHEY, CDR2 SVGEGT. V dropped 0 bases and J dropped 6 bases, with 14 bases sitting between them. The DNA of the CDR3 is TGTGCCAGCAGTTACTCGTTTTCAGGGGTTGATGGCTACACCTTC. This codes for CASSYSFSGVDGYTF.

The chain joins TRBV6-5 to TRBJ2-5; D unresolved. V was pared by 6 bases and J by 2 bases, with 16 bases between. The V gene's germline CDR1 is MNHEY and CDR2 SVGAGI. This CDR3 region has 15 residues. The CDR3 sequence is CASRNPLGLQETQYF. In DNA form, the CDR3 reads TGTGCCAGCAGGAATCCCCTAGGATTACAAGAGACCCAGTACTTC.

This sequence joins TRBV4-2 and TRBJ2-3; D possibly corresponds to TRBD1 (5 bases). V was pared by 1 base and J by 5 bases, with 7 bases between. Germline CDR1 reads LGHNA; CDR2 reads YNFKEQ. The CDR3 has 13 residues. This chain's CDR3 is CASSQARGDTQYF. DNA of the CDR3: TGTGCCAGCAGCCAAGCAAGGGGAGATACGCAGTATTTT.

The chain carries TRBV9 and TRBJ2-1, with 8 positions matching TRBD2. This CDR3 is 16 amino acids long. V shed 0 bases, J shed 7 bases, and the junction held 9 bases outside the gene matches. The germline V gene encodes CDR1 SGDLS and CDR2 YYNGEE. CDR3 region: CASSVAGLAGANEQFF. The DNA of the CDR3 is TGTGCCAGCAGCGTAGCGGGGCTAGCGGGCGCAAATGAGCAGTTCTTC. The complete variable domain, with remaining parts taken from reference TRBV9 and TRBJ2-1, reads DSGVTQTPKHLITATGQRVTLRCSPRSGDLSVYWYQQSLDQGLQFLIQYYNGEERAKGNILERFSAQQFPDLHSELNLSSLELGDSALYFCASSVAGLAGANEQFFGPGTRLTVL.

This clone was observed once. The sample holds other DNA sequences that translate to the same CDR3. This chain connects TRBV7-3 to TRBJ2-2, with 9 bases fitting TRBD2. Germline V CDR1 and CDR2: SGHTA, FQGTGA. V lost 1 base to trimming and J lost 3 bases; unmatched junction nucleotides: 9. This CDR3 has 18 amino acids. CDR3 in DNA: TGTGCCAGCAGCTTAAGGCCGCGGGGGGGCCCTTACACCGGGGAGCTGTTTTTT. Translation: CASSLRPRGGPYTGELFF.

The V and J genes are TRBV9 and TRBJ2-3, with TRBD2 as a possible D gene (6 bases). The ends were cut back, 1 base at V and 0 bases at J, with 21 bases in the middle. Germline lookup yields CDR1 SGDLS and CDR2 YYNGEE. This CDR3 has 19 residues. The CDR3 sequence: CASSVPEAWAGTSTDTQYF. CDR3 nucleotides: TGTGCCAGCAGCGTACCTGAGGCCTGGGCGGGGACCAGCACAGATACGCAGTATTTT.

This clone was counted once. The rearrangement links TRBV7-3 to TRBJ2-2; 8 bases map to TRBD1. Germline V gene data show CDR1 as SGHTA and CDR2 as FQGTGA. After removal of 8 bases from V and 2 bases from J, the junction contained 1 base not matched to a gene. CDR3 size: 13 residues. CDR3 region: CASGQGNTGELFF. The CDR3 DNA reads TGTGCCAGCGGACAGGGAAACACCGGGGAGCTGTTTTTT.

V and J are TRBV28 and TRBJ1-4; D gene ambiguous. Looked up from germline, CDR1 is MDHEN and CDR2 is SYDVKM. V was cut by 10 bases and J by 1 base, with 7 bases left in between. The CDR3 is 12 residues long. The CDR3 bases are TGTGCCACGAAGCAAACTAATGAAAAACTGTTTTTT. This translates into CATKQTNEKLFF.

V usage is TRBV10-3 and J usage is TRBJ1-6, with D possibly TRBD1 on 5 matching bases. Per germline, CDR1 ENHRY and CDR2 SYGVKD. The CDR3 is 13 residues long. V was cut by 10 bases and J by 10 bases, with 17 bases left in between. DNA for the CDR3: TGTGCCACCAAGGGGCAGGGTGGGTCACCCCTCCACTTT. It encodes CATKGQGGSPLHF.

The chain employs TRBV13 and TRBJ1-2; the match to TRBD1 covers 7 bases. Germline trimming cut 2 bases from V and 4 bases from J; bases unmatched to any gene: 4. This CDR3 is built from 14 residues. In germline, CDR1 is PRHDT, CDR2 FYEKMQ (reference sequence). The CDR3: CASSLQGVGYGYTF. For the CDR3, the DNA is TGTGCCAGCAGCTTACAGGGGGTTGGCTATGGCTACACCTTC.

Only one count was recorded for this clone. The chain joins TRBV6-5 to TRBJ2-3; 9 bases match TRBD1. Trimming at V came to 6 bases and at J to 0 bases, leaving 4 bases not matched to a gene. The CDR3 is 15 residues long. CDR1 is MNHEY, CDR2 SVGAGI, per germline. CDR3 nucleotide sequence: TGTGCCAGCAGCCCCGGACAGGGGAGCACAGATACGCAGTATTTT. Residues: CASSPGQGSTDTQYF.

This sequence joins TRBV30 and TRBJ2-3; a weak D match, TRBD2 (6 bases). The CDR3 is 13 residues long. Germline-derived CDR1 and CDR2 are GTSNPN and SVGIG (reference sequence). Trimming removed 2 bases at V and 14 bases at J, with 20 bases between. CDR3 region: CAWSPGRTRERYF. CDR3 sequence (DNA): TGTGCCTGGAGTCCGGGGAGGACACGGGAACGGTATTTT. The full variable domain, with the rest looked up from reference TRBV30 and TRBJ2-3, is SQTIHQWPATLVQPVGSPLSLECTVEGTSNPNLYWYRQAAGRGLQLLFYSVGIGQISSEVPQNLSASRPQDRQFILSSKKLLLSDSGFYLCAWSPGRTRERYFGPGTRLTVL.

CDR3 sequence reads: CASSLGRAQDTQYF. CDR3 bases: TGTGCCAGCTCACTGGGCAGGGCCCAGGATACCCAGTACTTC. This chain uses TRBV18 with TRBJ2-5; D possibly corresponds to TRBD1 (5 bases). The V and J ends lost 4 bases and 8 bases respectively, with 17 bases between them. The germline V gene encodes CDR1 KGHSH and CDR2 LQKENI. This CDR3 region has 14 residues.

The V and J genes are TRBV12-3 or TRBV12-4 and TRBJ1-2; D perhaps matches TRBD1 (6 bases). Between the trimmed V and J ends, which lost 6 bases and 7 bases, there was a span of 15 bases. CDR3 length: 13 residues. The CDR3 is CASSHRVPSGYTF. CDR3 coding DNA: TGTGCCAGCAGCCACAGGGTACCGAGTGGCTACACCTTC.

This chain's CDR3 is CASRRRNQIDQPQHF. In DNA, the CDR3 is TGTGCCAGCCGGAGGAGAAACCAGATCGATCAGCCCCAGCATTTT. The chain links TRBV6-5 to TRBJ1-5; D uncertain. This CDR3 is 15 amino acids long. The V and J ends lost 8 bases and 5 bases respectively, with 19 bases between them. The germline CDR1 and CDR2 sequences are MNHEY and SVGAGI.

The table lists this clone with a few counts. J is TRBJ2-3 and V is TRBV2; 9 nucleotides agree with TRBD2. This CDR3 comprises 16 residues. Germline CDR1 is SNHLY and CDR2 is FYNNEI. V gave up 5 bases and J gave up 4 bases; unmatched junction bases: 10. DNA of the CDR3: TGTGCCAGCAGTCGGGGGGCTAGCGGGGTTGCAGATACGCAGTATTTT. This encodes CASSRGASGVADTQYF. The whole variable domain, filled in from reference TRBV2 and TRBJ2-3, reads EPEVTQTPSHQVTQMGQEVILRCVPISNHLYFYWYRQILGQKVEFLVSFYNNEISEKSEIFDDQFSVERPDGSNFTLKIRSTKLEDSAMYFCASSRGASGVADTQYFGPGTRLTVL.

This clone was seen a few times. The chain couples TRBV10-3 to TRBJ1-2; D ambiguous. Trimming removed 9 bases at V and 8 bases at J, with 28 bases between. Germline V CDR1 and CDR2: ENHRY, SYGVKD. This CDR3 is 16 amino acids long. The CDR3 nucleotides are TGTGCCATTAGGGCCGGGGTGGGGATGGCCGGAGAGGGCTACACCTTC. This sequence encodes CAIRAGVGMAGEGYTF.

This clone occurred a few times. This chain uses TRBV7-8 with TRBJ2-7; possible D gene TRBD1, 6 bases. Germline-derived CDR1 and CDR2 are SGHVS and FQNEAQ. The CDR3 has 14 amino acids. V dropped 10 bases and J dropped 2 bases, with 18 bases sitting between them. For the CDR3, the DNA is TGTGCCACCACCCCTAACGGACAGCCCTACGAGCAGTACTTC. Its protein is CATTPNGQPYEQYF.

CDR3 sequence reads: CATRVGDSSYGYTF. In DNA, the CDR3 is TGTGCCACCAGGGTCGGGGACAGTTCCTATGGCTACACCTTC. V and J are TRBV15 and TRBJ1-2, with 7 nucleotides matching TRBD1. V trimming: 6 bases; J trimming: 4 bases; junction bases outside the gene matches: 8. There are 14 residues in the CDR3. Germline V gene lookup returns CDR1 LNHNV and CDR2 YYDKDF (reference sequence).

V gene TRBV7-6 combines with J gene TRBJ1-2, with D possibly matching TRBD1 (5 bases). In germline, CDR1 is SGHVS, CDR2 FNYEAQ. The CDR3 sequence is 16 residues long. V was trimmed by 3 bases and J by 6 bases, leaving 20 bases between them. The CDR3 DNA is TGTGCCAGCAGCTTCGACCTTTCAGGACACTATGATGGCTACACCTTC. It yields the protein CASSFDLSGHYDGYTF.

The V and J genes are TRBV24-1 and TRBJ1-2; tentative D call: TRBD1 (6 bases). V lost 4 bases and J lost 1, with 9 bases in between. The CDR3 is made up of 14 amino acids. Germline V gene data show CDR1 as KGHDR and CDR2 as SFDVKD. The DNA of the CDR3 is TGTGCCACCAGTGACTCCAGGGGTAACTATGGCTACACCTTC. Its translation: CATSDSRGNYGYTF.

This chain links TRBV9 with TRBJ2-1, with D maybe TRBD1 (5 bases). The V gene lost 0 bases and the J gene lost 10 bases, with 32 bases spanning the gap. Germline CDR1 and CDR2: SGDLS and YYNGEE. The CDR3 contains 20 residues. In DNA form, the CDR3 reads TGTGCCAGCAGCGTAGGAGTGAAGGATTTGGCAGGGCCCTTCGTGAGGGAGCAGTTCTTC. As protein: CASSVGVKDLAGPFVREQFF.

CDR3 nucleotides: TGCGCCAGCAGCACACGACAGGGTGCATACGAGCAGTACTTC. Amino acids: CASSTRQGAYEQYF. This chain connects TRBV5-1 to TRBJ2-7; 7 bases map to TRBD1. CDR1 is SGHRS and CDR2 is YFSETQ in the germline V gene. The J segment lost 4 bases and the V segment lost 4 bases, leaving 8 bases of the junction unmatched. The CDR3 is made up of 14 amino acids. The variable domain in full, with the rest retrieved from reference TRBV5-1 and TRBJ2-7, is KAGVTQTPRYLIKTRGQQVTLSCSPISGHRSVSWYQQTPGQGLQFLFEYFSETQRNKGNFPGRFSGRQFSNSRSEMNVSTLELGDSALYLCASSTRQGAYEQYFGPGTRLTVT.

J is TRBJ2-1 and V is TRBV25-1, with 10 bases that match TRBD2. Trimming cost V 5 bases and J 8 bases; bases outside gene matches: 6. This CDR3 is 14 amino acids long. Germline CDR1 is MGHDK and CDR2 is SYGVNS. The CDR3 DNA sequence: TGTGCCAGCAGTAGCGGGGGGGCGGTGGATGAGCAGTTCTTC. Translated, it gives CASSSGGAVDEQFF.

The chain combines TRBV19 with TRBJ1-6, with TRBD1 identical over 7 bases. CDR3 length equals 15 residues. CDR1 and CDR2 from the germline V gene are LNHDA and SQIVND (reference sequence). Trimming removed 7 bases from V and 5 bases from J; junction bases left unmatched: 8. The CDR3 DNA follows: TGTGCCAGTATCCGGGACAGTCGGCATAATTCACCCCTCCACTTT. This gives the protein CASIRDSRHNSPLHF.

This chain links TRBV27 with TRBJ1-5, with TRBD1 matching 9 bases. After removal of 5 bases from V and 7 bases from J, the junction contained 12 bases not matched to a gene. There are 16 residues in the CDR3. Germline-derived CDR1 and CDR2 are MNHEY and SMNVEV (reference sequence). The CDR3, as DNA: TGTGCCAGCAGTCCCCAAGCGGGACAGGGAGGGCAGCCCCAGCATTTT. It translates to CASSPQAGQGGQPQHF.

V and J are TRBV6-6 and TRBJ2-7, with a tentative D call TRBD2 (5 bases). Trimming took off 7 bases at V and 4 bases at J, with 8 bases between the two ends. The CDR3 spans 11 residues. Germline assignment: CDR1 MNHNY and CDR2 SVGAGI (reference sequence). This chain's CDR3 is CASNQRYEQYF. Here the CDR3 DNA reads TGTGCCAGCAACCAGCGGTACGAGCAGTACTTC.

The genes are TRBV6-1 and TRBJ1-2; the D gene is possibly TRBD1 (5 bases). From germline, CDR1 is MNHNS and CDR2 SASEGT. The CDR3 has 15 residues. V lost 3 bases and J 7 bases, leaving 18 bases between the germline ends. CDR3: CASSEARSGQGGYTF. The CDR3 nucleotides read TGTGCCAGCAGTGAGGCCCGATCAGGGCAGGGTGGCTACACCTTC.